This TCR beta chain is drawn from a study of Ad26.COV2.S vaccination and SARS-CoV-2 variants (dated by TCRdb to the early 2020s). Describing the broader study: Vaccine-arm donors came from COV1001, a multicentre, randomized, double-blind, placebo-controlled phase I-IIa trial of Ad26.COV2.S in healthy adults. The specificity and breadth of SARS-CoV-2-reactive T cell receptors after Ad26.COV2.S vaccination were assessed by TCRbeta repertoire sequencing. Investigators did not know the trial group allocation while performing experiments and assessing outcomes. The TCR-sequenced set comprised around 30 samples: 19 Ad26.COV2.S vaccine recipients, 5 placebo recipients and 8 SARS-CoV-2 convalescent individuals. Ad26.COV2.S was given intramuscularly at 5x10^10 or 1x10^11 viral particles, as a single shot or as two shots 56 days apart. Trial participants were randomized into five groups of five, in which low-dose or high-dose Ad26.COV2.S was given once or twice, or placebo was given on both occasions.

TCRbeta CDR3 regions were sequenced with the immunoSEQ Assay. After extraction, genomic DNA underwent amplification by bias-controlled multiplex PCR, followed by high-throughput sequencing. The study's processing was this. To quantify the absolute abundance of each unique TCRbeta CDR3 region, sequences were collapsed and filtered. T cell fraction was estimated by normalization of TCRbeta template counts to usable DNA, with usable DNA being measured through amplification of reference genes present in all nucleated cells. Repertoire TCRs were annotated as SARS-CoV-2-specific when V gene, CDR3 amino acid sequence and J gene were exactly matched to a known reactive TCR set. The reference SARS-CoV-2 TCR set was derived from MIRA and filtered for enrichment in COVID-19-positive ImmuneCODE repertoires, a step that removed public or cross-reactive TCRs. Using the MIRA antigens, annotated TCRs were further analysed by specific ORF or by position within an ORF. Breadth was defined as annotated unique rearrangements over total unique productive rearrangements; depth was the summed frequency of those rearrangements. Two-sided Wilcoxon rank-sum tests were applied when comparing TCR breadth between groups. What TCRdb holds here is the immuneACCESS table cut down to in-frame rearrangements. Part of the clones is not present; checked against another copy, under half of the missing clones reflect an unresolved V gene, and the others are unexplained. Clone size and the V and J calls come from that table; the DNA yielded D and trimming. This sample comprises about 420,000 clones, more than 75% of them detected only once. The top ten clonotypes cover around 3.6% of the sample.

Broad study findings and their caveats: Compared with placebo recipients, Ad26.COV2.S recipients showed higher spike-specific TCR breadth (P = 0.0014). Vaccine and placebo recipients had comparable non-spike TCR breadth, which fits with the vaccine containing only spike. Comparing responses between vaccine doses or regimens was not something the study was powered to do. The authors noted that total T cell responses may have been underestimated by the TCR breadth and depth analyses. After vaccination, spike-specific CD8+ and CD4+ T cell responses were reported to show substantial breadth.

The treatment or condition label here, explained by the study, means: about 20 received Ad26.COV2.S at low or high dose, single or two shots; 5 received placebo; per-sample allocation not given. Repertoires of vaccine and placebo recipients were sequenced from samples taken on day 63 after the first injection. In Cohort 1b, 20 to 25 adults aged 18-55 years were enrolled at a single site in Boston, USA, between 29 July and 7 August 2020. Ad26.COV2.S was a replication-incompetent adenovirus type 26 vector expressing a prefusion-stabilized SARS-CoV-2 spike protein from the original Wuhan strain. The germline V gene (reference sequence) yields LNHDA for CDR1 and SQIVND for CDR2. Including the terminal cysteine and phenylalanine, the CDR3 comprises 14 residues. The CDR3 DNA has 42 bases and is translated from base 1. V sheds 4 bases and J sheds 6 bases, leaving 13 bases between their ends. Points on this clone: Its antigen is still unknown. Nothing much larger sits one base from this clone, and base qualities are not available.

The TCR sequence derives from a person aged 18-60 years who received the Ad26.COV2.S COVID-19 vaccine or a placebo. The source material was peripheral blood, sampled in a trial of Ad26.COV2.S vaccine versus placebo. The V and J segments used are TRBV19 and TRBJ2-1; the D gene could be either TRBD1 or TRBD2, each agreeing at 5 bases. The sequenced DNA is TGTGCCAGTAGTAGGGCCGGGGCTTTCAATGAGCAGTTCTTC. It codes for CASSRAGAFNEQFF.